The 24 T cell receptor beta chains presented below share a single source sample, sequenced in a study of shared clonotypes between healthy human individuals. Produced via immunoSEQ multiplex PCR; TCRdb's table is partial and in-frame only. The sample has millions of clones, more than 85% seen once. Specimen: naive CD4+ T cells from PBMCs. The subset denotes: CD45RA+ positively selected. Receptors originate from a man aged 18 to 30 in good health. Some clones in this sample may be carry-over from other donors' samples.

The rearrangement uses TRBV19 and TRBJ1-3; D ambiguous. CDR1 is LNHDA, CDR2 SQIVND, per germline (reference sequence). The CDR3 runs 14 residues. V was cut by 3 bases and J by 4 bases, with 10 bases left in between. CDR3 nucleotides: TGTGCCAGTAGTATGGGGAAGATCGGAAACACCATATATTTT. It yields the protein CASSMGKIGNTIYF.

V usage is TRBV7-2 and J usage is TRBJ1-4, with D perhaps TRBD1 (6 bases). CDR3 length: 15 amino acids. Germline CDR1 reads SGHTA; CDR2 reads FQGNSA. V was pared by 4 bases and J by 7 bases, with 16 bases between. Here the CDR3 reads CASSSGGREFEKLFF. CDR3 nucleotides: TGTGCCAGCAGCTCCGGGGGCAGGGAGTTTGAAAAACTGTTTTTT.

The V and J genes are TRBV10-3 and TRBJ2-2, with D perhaps assigned TRBD1 or TRBD2 (5 bases each). CDR1 and CDR2 from the germline V gene are ENHRY and SYGVKD. The CDR3 is 15 amino acids. With 4 bases removed from V and 2 bases from J, the gap between germline ends came to 11 bases. CDR3 amino acids: CAISASGANTGELFF. Here the CDR3 DNA reads TGTGCCATCAGTGCCTCCGGGGCCAACACCGGGGAGCTGTTTTTT.

This rearrangement joins TRBV28 to TRBJ1-2; the D gene is possibly TRBD1 (6 bases). The CDR3 covers 14 residues. Between the trimmed V and J ends, which lost 3 bases and 6 bases, there was a span of 14 bases. Germline V CDR1 and CDR2: MDHEN, SYDVKM. For the CDR3, the DNA is TGTGCCAGCAGTTTTTCGGGGGCGAGGCATGGCTACACCTTC. Amino acid sequence: CASSFSGARHGYTF.

The chain couples TRBV28 to TRBJ2-3; D perhaps matches TRBD2 (5 bases). The germline V gene encodes CDR1 MDHEN and CDR2 SYDVKM. This CDR3 comprises 15 residues. CDR3 sequence: CAHGLPRTSTDTQYF. CDR3 DNA: TGTGCTCATGGGCTGCCCAGGACTAGCACAGATACGCAGTATTTT.

The CDR3 loop reads CASSNALVSEQFF. CDR3 in DNA: TGTGCCAGCAGCAACGCCCTGGTTTCTGAGCAGTTCTTC. This chain joins TRBV11-3 and TRBJ2-1; D is unresolved. Trimming pared 5 bases from V and 9 bases from J, leaving 14 bases between. The CDR3 sequence is 13 residues long. Per the germline V gene, CDR1 is SGHNT and CDR2 is YENEEA.

In this sample, this clone turned up once. This rearrangement joins TRBV28 to TRBJ2-7; 12 positions match TRBD2. Germline assignment: CDR1 MDHEN and CDR2 SYDVKM. Losses at the gene ends were 4 bases for V and 2 bases for J; bases not matched to a gene: 18. This CDR3 region has 20 residues. The CDR3 DNA follows: TGTGCCAGCAGTTACCCGAACCCGGGACTAGCGGGCCCGGGGACCTACGAGCAGTACTTC. Its protein is CASSYPNPGLAGPGTYEQYF.

The chain combines TRBV28 with TRBJ2-7, with 7 nucleotides matching TRBD2. Germline CDR1 is MDHEN and CDR2 is SYDVKM. This CDR3 has 15 residues. Unmatched junction bases numbered 9, after V lost 5 bases and J lost 2 bases. The CDR3 DNA reads as TGTGCCAGCAGTCCCCAAATGGGGGGGACCTACGAGCAGTACTTC. Translating gives CASSPQMGGTYEQYF.

The CDR3 sequence: CASSEGGGGAAFF. CDR3 coding DNA: TGTGCCAGCAGTGAAGGGGGTGGTGGCGCAGCTTTCTTT. The rearrangement joins TRBV2 to TRBJ1-1; D remains unclear. Trimming pared 1 base from V and 10 bases from J, leaving 13 bases between. CDR1 is SNHLY and CDR2 is FYNNEI in the germline V gene. The CDR3 consists of 13 residues.

This clone was observed a single time. The chain has TRBV7-2 and TRBJ2-3; 7 positions match TRBD2. The CDR3 length is 13 residues. V gave up 3 bases and J gave up 7 bases; unmatched junction bases: 4. Germline V gene sequence: CDR1 SGHTA, CDR2 FQGNSA. The CDR3 here is CASSFSGLNTQYF. CDR3 DNA: TGTGCCAGCAGCTTTAGCGGGCTCAATACGCAGTATTTT.

The V gene is TRBV5-1, the J gene TRBJ2-7, with TRBD2 matching over 13 bases. CDR3 size: 20 residues. Germline V gene data show CDR1 as SGHRS and CDR2 as YFSETQ. Trimming cost V 0 bases and J 1 base; bases outside gene matches: 13. CDR3 sequence: CASSLARRTSGSSSSYEQYF. The CDR3 DNA is TGCGCCAGCAGCTTGGCGAGAAGGACTAGCGGGAGTTCGTCTTCCTACGAGCAGTACTTC.

The genes are TRBV5-1 and TRBJ2-7; 8 positions agree with TRBD1. Per the germline V gene, CDR1 is SGHRS and CDR2 is YFSETQ. The CDR3 sequence is 16 residues long. With V trimmed by 2 bases and J by 0 bases, 7 bases remained unmatched. CDR3 DNA: TGCGCCAGCAGCTTCTTGACAGGGGCCAACTCCTACGAGCAGTACTTC. Translating gives CASSFLTGANSYEQYF.

The V gene is TRBV19, the J gene TRBJ1-1; tentatively, D is TRBD1 (6 bases). Germline-derived CDR1 and CDR2 are LNHDA and SQIVND (reference sequence). The CDR3 contains 15 residues. V lost 5 bases, J lost 5 bases, and 18 bases lay in between. CDR3: CASSPQQGAKTEAFF. CDR3 nucleotide sequence: TGTGCCAGTAGTCCACAACAGGGCGCGAAGACTGAAGCTTTCTTT. Full variable domain (missing parts from reference TRBV19 and TRBJ1-1): DGGITQSPKYLFRKEGQNVTLSCEQNLNHDAMYWYRQDPGQGLRLIYYSQIVNDFQKGDIAEGYSVSREKKESFPLTVTSAQKNPTAFYLCASSPQQGAKTEAFFGQGTRLTVV.

The CDR3 DNA follows: TGTGCCAGCACCTCGACAGGGGCCCTAAATTCACCCCTCCACTTT. As protein: CASTSTGALNSPLHF. The rearrangement joins TRBV6-6 to TRBJ1-6; 8 bases are a match to TRBD1. Germline loops: CDR1 MNHNY, CDR2 SVGAGI (reference sequence). The CDR3 loop spans 15 amino acids. After removal of 7 bases from V and 7 bases from J, the junction contained 9 bases not matched to a gene.

The chain has TRBV5-1 and TRBJ2-7; TRBD2 agrees at 11 bases. The V segment lost 2 bases and the J segment 4 bases; nucleotides outside the gene matches: 17. The CDR3 totals 19 residues. The germline V gene has CDR1 SGHRS and CDR2 YFSETQ. The CDR3 DNA sequence: TGCGCCAGCAGCTTAGTACCCACTAGCGGGAGCAATCCTCCTTACGAGCAGTACTTC. Protein product: CASSLVPTSGSNPPYEQYF.

This clone is a singleton in its sample. V gene TRBV18 combines with J gene TRBJ1-1; D gene uncertain. The length of the CDR3 is 15 residues. The germline V gene has CDR1 KGHSH and CDR2 LQKENI. Trimming removed 0 bases from V and 0 bases from J, with 8 bases in between. As DNA, the CDR3 is TGTGCCAGCTCACCACCAAACCTTTTGAACACTGAAGCTTTCTTT. It yields the protein CASSPPNLLNTEAFF.

The chain recombines TRBV11-3 with TRBJ2-2; D uncertain. The CDR3 has 15 residues. Germline CDR1 SGHNT, CDR2 YENEEA. V lost 3 bases and J lost 0, with 8 bases in between. The CDR3 DNA reads TGTGCCAGCAGCTTCGGGCAGACGAACACCGGGGAGCTGTTTTTT. It is translated as CASSFGQTNTGELFF.

Written as DNA, the CDR3 is TGTGCCAGCAGTGAAGGCCGGCTTAACTATGGCTACACCTTC. Translated: CASSEGRLNYGYTF. The rearrangement uses TRBV6-1 and TRBJ1-2; D gene uncertain. The V and J ends lost 1 base and 1 base respectively, with 7 bases between them. Germline CDR1 is MNHNS and CDR2 is SASEGT. The CDR3 contains 14 residues.

The gene calls are TRBV5-1 and TRBJ2-5; tentative D call: TRBD1 (5 bases). The CDR3 contains 15 residues. Trimming took 2 bases from V and 2 from J, leaving 13 bases between them. Germline V gene sequence: CDR1 SGHRS, CDR2 YFSETQ. The CDR3 nucleotides read TGCGCCAGCAGCTTCGTAGGGGTTAGTCAAGAGACCCAGTACTTC. This translates into CASSFVGVSQETQYF.

For this clone: Within the sample, other DNA sequences also encode this same CDR3. The chain employs TRBV28 and TRBJ2-7; D may be TRBD1 (6 bases). Per the germline V gene, CDR1 is MDHEN and CDR2 is SYDVKM. The CDR3 spans 14 residues. Trimming removed 5 bases at V and 3 bases at J, with 14 bases between. The CDR3 nucleotides read TGTGCCAGCAGTCTCCCCGGACAGAACTACGAGCAGTACTTC. It translates to CASSLPGQNYEQYF.

This chain uses TRBV7-2 with TRBJ1-1; possibly TRBD1 for D (5 bases). The germline V gene encodes CDR1 SGHTA and CDR2 FQGNSA. The CDR3 loop spans 13 amino acids. V lost 5 bases, J lost 4 bases, and 11 bases lay in between. The CDR3 spells CASSRTSVTEAFF. In DNA form, the CDR3 reads TGTGCCAGCAGCCGGACATCCGTCACTGAAGCTTTCTTT. The complete variable domain, with remaining parts taken from reference TRBV7-2 and TRBJ1-1, reads GAGVSQSPSNKVTEKGKDVELRCDPISGHTALYWYRQSLGQGLEFLIYFQGNSAPDKSGLPSDRFSAERTGGSVSTLTIQRTQQEDSAVYLCASSRTSVTEAFFGQGTRLTVV.

The count of this clone is one. The chain carries TRBV10-2 and TRBJ1-5; 8 bases align to TRBD1. The germline CDR1 and CDR2 sequences are WSHSY and SAAADI. CDR3 length equals 14 residues. Losses at the gene ends were 8 bases for V and 7 bases for J; bases not matched to a gene: 10. The CDR3 spells CASATQGAGQPQHF. Written as DNA, the CDR3 is TGCGCCAGCGCCACCCAGGGGGCTGGGCAGCCCCAGCATTTT.

The V call is TRBV9, the J call TRBJ2-1, with 8 positions matching TRBD1. The trim removed 0 bases at V and 8 bases at J, leaving 10 bases unmatched. The CDR3 is 16 amino acids. Germline V gives CDR1 SGDLS, CDR2 YYNGEE. Here the CDR3 DNA reads TGTGCCAGCAGCGTAGCTTTAGACAGGGGCTTTCATGAGCAGTTCTTC. Residues: CASSVALDRGFHEQFF. Based on the CDR3 plus reference TRBV9 and TRBJ2-1, the full variable domain is DSGVTQTPKHLITATGQRVTLRCSPRSGDLSVYWYQQSLDQGLQFLIQYYNGEERAKGNILERFSAQQFPDLHSELNLSSLELGDSALYFCASSVALDRGFHEQFFGPGTRLTVL.

This sequence joins TRBV7-2 and TRBJ1-2, with a possible D match to TRBD1 (5 bases). Germline CDR1 is SGHTA and CDR2 is FQGNSA. CDR3 length equals 16 residues. V shed 4 bases and J shed 0 bases, with 15 bases lying between them. DNA for the CDR3: TGTGCCAGCAGCTCCCGACGGACACCCTCTAACTATGGCTACACCTTC. Its translation: CASSSRRTPSNYGYTF.